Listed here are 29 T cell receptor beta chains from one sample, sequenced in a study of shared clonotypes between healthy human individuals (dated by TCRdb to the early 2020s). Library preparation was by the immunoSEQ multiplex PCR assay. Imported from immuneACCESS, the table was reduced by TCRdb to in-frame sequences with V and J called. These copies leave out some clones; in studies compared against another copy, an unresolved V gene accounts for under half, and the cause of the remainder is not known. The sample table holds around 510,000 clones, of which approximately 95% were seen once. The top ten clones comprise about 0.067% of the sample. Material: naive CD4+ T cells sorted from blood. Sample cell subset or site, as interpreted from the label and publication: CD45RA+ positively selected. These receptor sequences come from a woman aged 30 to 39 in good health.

CDR3 bases: TGTGCCACCAGCAGAGTTAGGAGCGGGGGGGCCCCTTTCCAAGAGACCCAGTACTTC. Translation gives CATSRVRSGGAPFQETQYF. The chain links TRBV15 to TRBJ2-5; 10 positions match TRBD2. The germline V gene has CDR1 LNHNV and CDR2 YYDKDF (reference sequence). V was clipped by 1 base and J by 1 base; unmatched bases: 12. This CDR3 has 19 residues.

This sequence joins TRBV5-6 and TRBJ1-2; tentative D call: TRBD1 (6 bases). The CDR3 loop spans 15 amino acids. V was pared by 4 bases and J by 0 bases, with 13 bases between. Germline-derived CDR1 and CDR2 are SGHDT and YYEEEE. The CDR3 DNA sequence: TGTGCCAGCAGCCCCTGGGACACCGCTAACTATGGCTACACCTTC. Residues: CASSPWDTANYGYTF.

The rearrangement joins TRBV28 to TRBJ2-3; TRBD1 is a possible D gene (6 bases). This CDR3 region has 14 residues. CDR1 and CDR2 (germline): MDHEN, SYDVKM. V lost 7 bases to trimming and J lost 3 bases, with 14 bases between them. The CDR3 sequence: CASKSGTSTDTQYF. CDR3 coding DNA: TGTGCCAGCAAATCGGGGACATCAACAGATACGCAGTATTTT. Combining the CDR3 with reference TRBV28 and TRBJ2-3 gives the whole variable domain DVKVTQSSRYLVKRTGEKVFLECVQDMDHENMFWYRQDPGLGLRLIYFSYDVKMKEKGDIPEGYSVSREKKERFSLILESASTNQTSMYLCASKSGTSTDTQYFGPGTRLTVL.

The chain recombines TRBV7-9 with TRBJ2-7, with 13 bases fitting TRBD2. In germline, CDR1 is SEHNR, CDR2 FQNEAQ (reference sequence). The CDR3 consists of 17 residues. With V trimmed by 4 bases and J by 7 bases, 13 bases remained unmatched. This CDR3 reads CASSSLLGLAGDREQYF. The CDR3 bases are TGTGCCAGCAGCTCTCTCCTAGGACTAGCGGGAGATCGGGAGCAGTACTTC.

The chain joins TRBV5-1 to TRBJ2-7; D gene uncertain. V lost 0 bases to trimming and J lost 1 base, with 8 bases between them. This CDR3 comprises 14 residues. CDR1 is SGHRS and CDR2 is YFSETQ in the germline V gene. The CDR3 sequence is CASSLDVGSYEQYF. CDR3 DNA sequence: TGCGCCAGCAGCTTGGATGTGGGTTCCTACGAGCAGTACTTC.

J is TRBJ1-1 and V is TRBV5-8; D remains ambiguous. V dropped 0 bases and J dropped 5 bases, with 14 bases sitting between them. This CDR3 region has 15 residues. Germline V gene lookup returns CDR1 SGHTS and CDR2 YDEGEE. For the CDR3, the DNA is TGTGCCAGCAGCTTGGTGTACCAGCGCAGGACTGAAGCTTTCTTT. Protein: CASSLVYQRRTEAFF.

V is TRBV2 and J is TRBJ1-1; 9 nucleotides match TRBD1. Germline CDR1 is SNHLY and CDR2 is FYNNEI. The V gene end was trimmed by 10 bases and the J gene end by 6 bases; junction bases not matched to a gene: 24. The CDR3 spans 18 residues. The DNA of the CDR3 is TGTGCCAACCGGGACAGGGCAGTTATTTCCGTTCGACGCCCTGAAGCTTTCTTT. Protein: CANRDRAVISVRRPEAFF.

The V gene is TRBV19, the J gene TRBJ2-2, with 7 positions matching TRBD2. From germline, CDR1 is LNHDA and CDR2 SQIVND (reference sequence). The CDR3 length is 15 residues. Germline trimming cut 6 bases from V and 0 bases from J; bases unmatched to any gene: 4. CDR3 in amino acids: CASSGSGANTGELFF. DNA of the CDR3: TGTGCCAGTAGCGGCAGCGGGGCGAACACCGGGGAGCTGTTTTTT.

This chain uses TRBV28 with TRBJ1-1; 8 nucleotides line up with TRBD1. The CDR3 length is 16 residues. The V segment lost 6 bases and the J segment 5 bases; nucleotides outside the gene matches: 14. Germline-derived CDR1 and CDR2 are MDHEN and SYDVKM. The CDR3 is CASRTGALGVETEAFF. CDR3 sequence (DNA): TGTGCCAGCAGGACAGGGGCCCTTGGAGTAGAAACTGAAGCTTTCTTT.

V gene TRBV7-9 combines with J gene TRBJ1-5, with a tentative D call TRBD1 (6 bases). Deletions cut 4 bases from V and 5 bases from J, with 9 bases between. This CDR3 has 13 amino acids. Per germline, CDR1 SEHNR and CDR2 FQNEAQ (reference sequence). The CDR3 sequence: CASSSTGDQPQHF. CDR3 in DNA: TGTGCCAGCAGCTCGACAGGTGATCAGCCCCAGCATTTT. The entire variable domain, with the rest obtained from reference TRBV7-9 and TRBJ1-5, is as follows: DTGVSQNPRHKITKRGQNVTFRCDPISEHNRLYWYRQTLGQGPEFLTYFQNEAQLEKSRLLSDRFSAERPKGSFSTLEIQRTEQGDSAMYLCASSSTGDQPQHFGDGTRLSIL.

The CDR3 DNA follows: TGTGCCAGCGGGAGCCCGGGGTCCACTCTTAAGCCCCAGCATTTT. The encoded protein is CASGSPGSTLKPQHF. The chain carries TRBV27 and TRBJ1-5; D gene unclear. This CDR3 has 15 residues. Germline V gene data show CDR1 as MNHEY and CDR2 as SMNVEV (reference sequence). The V gene lost 8 bases and the J gene lost 8 bases, with 22 bases spanning the gap.

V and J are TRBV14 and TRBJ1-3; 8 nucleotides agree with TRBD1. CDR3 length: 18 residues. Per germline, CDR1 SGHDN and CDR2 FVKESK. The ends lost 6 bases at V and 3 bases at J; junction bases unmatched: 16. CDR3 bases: TGTGCCAGCAGTCTATCTACCGCCGACAGGGGAATTGGAAACACCATATATTTT. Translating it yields CASSLSTADRGIGNTIYF.

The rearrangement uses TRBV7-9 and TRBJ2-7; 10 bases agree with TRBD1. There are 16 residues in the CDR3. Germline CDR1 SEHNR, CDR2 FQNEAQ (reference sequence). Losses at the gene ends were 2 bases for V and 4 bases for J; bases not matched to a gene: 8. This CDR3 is CASSLWERDRGYEQYF. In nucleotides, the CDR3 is TGTGCCAGCAGCTTATGGGAACGGGACAGGGGTTACGAGCAGTACTTC. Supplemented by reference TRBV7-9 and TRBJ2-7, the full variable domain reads DTGVSQNPRHKITKRGQNVTFRCDPISEHNRLYWYRQTLGQGPEFLTYFQNEAQLEKSRLLSDRFSAERPKGSFSTLEIQRTEQGDSAMYLCASSLWERDRGYEQYFGPGTRLTVT.

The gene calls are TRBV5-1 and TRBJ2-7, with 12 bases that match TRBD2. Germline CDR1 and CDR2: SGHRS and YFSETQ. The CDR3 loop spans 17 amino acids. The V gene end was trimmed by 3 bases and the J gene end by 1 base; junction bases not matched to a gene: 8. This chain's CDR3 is CASSWSSTSGSSYEQYF. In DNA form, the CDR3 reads TGCGCCAGCAGCTGGAGCTCGACTAGCGGGAGTTCCTACGAGCAGTACTTC.

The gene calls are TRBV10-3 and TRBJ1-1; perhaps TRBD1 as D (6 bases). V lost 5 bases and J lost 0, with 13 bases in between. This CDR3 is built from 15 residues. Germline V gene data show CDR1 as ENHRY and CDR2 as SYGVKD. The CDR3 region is CAISKAGDMNTEAFF. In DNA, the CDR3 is TGTGCCATCAGTAAAGCGGGGGACATGAACACTGAAGCTTTCTTT.

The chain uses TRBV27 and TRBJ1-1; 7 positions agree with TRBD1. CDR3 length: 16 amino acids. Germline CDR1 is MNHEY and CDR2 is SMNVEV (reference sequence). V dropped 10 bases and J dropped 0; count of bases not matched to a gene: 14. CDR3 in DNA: TGTGCCACCACAGCCCGCACAGGGGTCCTGAACACTGAAGCTTTCTTT. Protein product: CATTARTGVLNTEAFF.

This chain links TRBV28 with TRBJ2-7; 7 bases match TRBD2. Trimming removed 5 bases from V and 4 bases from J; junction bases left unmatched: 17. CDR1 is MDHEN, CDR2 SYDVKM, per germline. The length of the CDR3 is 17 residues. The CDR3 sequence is CASSPPALSRENYEQYF. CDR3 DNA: TGTGCCAGCAGTCCCCCGGCTTTATCGCGGGAGAATTACGAGCAGTACTTC.

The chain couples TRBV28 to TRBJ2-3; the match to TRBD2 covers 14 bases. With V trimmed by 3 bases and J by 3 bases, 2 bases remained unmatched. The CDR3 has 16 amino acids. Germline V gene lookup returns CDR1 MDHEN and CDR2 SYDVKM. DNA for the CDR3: TGTGCCAGCAGTTTTTGGACTAGCGGGAGGACAGATACGCAGTATTTT. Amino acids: CASSFWTSGRTDTQYF.

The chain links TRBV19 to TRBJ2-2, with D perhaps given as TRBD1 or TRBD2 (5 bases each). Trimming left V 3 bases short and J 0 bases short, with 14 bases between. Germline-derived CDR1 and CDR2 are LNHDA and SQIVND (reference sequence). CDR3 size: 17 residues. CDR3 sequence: CASSIGFGAANTGELFF. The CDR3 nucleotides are TGTGCCAGTAGTATTGGGTTCGGGGCAGCGAACACCGGGGAGCTGTTTTTT.

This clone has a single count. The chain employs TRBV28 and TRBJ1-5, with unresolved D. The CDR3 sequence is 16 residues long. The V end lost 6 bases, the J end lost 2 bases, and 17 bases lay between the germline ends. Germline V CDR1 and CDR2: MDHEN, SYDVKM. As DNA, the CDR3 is TGTGCCAGCAGCCTTGGAGGGATGATTGGCAATCAGCCCCAGCATTTT. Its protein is CASSLGGMIGNQPQHF.

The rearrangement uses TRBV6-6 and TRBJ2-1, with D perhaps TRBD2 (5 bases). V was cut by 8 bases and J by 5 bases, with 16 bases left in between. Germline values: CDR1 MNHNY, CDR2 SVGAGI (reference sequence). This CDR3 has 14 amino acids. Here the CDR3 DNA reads TGTGCCAGCGGATTAATCCGGGAAGACAATGAGCAGTTCTTC. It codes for CASGLIREDNEQFF.

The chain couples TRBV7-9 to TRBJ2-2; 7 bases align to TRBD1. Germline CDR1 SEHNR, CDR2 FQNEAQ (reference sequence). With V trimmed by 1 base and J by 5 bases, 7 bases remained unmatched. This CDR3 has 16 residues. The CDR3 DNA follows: TGTGCCAGCAGCTTAGTCCCGACAGGGCGAACCGGGGAGCTGTTTTTT. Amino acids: CASSLVPTGRTGELFF.

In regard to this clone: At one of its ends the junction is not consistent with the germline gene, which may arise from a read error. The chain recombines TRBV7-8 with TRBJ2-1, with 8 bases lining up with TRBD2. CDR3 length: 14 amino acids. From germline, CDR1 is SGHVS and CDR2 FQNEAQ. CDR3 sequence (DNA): TGTGCCAGCAGCTTAGGGGGTAGCGGGAATGTGCAGTTCTTC. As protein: CASSLGGSGNVQFF.

CDR3: CASSLLPGGLNTEAFF. CDR3 nucleotide sequence: TGTGCCAGCAGTTTACTTCCAGGGGGCCTCAACACTGAAGCTTTCTTT. The genes are TRBV28 and TRBJ1-1; 8 nucleotides line up with TRBD1. The germline V gene has CDR1 MDHEN and CDR2 SYDVKM. Trimming at V came to 2 bases and at J to 2 bases, leaving 7 bases not matched to a gene. This CDR3 contains 16 residues.

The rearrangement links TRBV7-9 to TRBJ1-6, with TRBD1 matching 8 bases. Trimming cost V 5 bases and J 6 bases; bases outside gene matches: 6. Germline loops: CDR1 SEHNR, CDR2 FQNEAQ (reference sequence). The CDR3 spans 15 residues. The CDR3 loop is CASSRMDRANSPLHF. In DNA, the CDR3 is TGTGCCAGCAGCCGCATGGACAGGGCTAATTCACCCCTCCACTTT.

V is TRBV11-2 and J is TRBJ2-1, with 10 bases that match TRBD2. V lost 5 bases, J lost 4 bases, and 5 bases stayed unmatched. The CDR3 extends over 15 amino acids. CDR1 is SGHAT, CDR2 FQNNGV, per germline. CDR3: CASSQTSGSYNEQFF. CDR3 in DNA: TGTGCCAGCAGCCAGACTAGCGGGTCTTACAATGAGCAGTTCTTC.

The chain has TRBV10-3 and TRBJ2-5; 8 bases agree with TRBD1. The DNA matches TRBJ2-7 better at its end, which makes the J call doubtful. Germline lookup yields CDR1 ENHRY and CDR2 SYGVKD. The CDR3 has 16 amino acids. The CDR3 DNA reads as TGTGCCATCAGTCCGAGAACGGACAGGGTGAAAGGCGAGCAGTACTTC. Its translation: CAISPRTDRVKGEQYF.

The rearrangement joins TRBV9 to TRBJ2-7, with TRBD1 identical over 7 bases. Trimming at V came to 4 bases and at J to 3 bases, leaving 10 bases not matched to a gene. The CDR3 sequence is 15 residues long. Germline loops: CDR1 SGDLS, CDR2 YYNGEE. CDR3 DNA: TGTGCCAGCAGCACCCAGGGGGACGGGGTCTACGAGCAGTACTTC. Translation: CASSTQGDGVYEQYF.

The CDR3 protein is CASSLARGKAGELFF. Written as DNA, the CDR3 is TGTGCCAGCAGCTTAGCTAGGGGGAAGGCCGGGGAGCTGTTTTTT. The J gene is TRBJ2-2, the V gene TRBV7-9, with D perhaps TRBD1 (6 bases). The CDR3 is 15 residues long. From germline, CDR1 is SEHNR and CDR2 FQNEAQ (reference sequence). V was pared by 0 bases and J by 6 bases, with 11 bases between.